This entry is about one TCR beta chain. The antigen this receptor binds is unknown. One base away there is no much larger clone; base qualities are not given. To sequence the TCRbeta CDR3 region, genomic DNA was isolated from the sorted cells. The immunoSEQ Assay was used for sequencing of TCRbeta CDR3 regions. The table was pulled from immuneACCESS by TCRdb, which kept in-frame rearrangements only. Such tables lose some clones; where checked, under half of the loss comes from unresolved V genes, and the rest has no known cause. This sample gives tens of thousands of clones in total; under 95% of them show up just once. Clones ranked in the top ten supply approximately 0.78% of the sample. The data stem from a study of OX40 agonist ivuxolimab in advanced cancers. Regarding the complete study: Ivuxolimab was a fully human IgG2 agonistic monoclonal antibody targeting the costimulatory receptor OX40 (CD134). In the dose-escalation cohort, around 80% of patients were male, and the mean age was approximately 60 years with a range of about 23 to 79. Intravenous ivuxolimab was administered to patients every 2 weeks at six dose levels: 0.01, 0.1, 0.3, 1.5, 3 and 10 mg/kg. Prior anti-PD-1, anti-PD-L1 or anti-CTLA-4 therapy was permitted, and checkpoint inhibitors had been received by 40% to 50% of dose-escalation patients. Among the approximately 54 dose-escalation patients, 19 had hepatocellular carcinoma, 15 or so melanoma, 9 renal cell carcinoma and 9 head and neck cancer. The paper describes the monotherapy dose-escalation part (N of about 50 patients) of the phase I trial of ivuxolimab. The purpose of peripheral TCRbeta sequencing was to test whether ivuxolimab changed TCR sequence diversity and led to clonal T-cell expansion. Partial responses were achieved by three dose-escalation patients, of whom one had hepatocellular carcinoma and two had cutaneous melanoma. Overall results and qualifications from the work: In the 0.1-3.0 mg/kg groups, partial responders were among the patients with the lowest normalized peripheral clonal expansion, particularly in CD8+ T cells. Antigen specificity was not determined for the clonally expanded peripheral T cells. At doses of 0.1 to 3.0 mg/kg, clonal expansion of both CD4+ and CD8+ T cells in blood was seen between baseline and week 6. Low levels of normalized T-cell clonal expansion were also seen in some patients who did not respond. After ivuxolimab, more expanded clones were found on average in CD8+ T cells than in CD4+ T cells.

Taken from cysteine to phenylalanine, the CDR3 has 14 residues. Just the 42-base CDR3 DNA is kept, in frame starting at base 1. CDR1 and CDR2 (KGHSH, LQKENI) derive from the germline V gene. The V end loses 6 bases and the J end loses 3 bases, and a stretch of 14 bases separates them. Patients with a history of autoimmune disease or receiving systemic immunosuppression were excluded from the trial. Peripheral blood for TCR sequencing was drawn from every dose cohort at baseline, at cycle 4 day 1 and at cycle 7 day 1. The samples were drawn from a first-in-human, open-label, multicenter phase I dose-escalation trial of ivuxolimab. Adults with locally advanced or metastatic melanoma, renal cell carcinoma, hepatocellular carcinoma or head and neck squamous cell carcinoma were enrolled in the trial. Before TCR sequencing, CD4+ and CD8+ T cells were separately sorted from peripheral blood.

This receptor was identified in an adult with an advanced solid tumor such as melanoma, head and neck, liver or kidney cancer. The rearranged chain carries TRBV18 and TRBJ1-2; the D segment could be TRBD1, given 6 matching bases. This specimen consisted of CD4+ or CD8+ T cells sorted from blood, obtained in a trial of the OX40 agonist ivuxolimab. The bases are TGTGCCAGCTCGGGGACACAAACGGACTATGGCTACACCTTC. This gives the protein CASSGTQTDYGYTF.